This T cell receptor (beta chain) was captured in a study of molecular identifiers for immune sequencing clone quantification. Bulk TCR libraries were made with methods that had been previously described and with listed TCR primers. A single record per CDR3 protein comes from TCRdb applying MiXCR to the PCR reads. The sample carries approximately 630,000 distinct CDR3 sequences, 25% recorded once. Germline V lookup: CDR1 DFQATT, CDR2 SNEGSKA (reference sequence). There are 13 residues in the CDR3. Note on this clonotype: Its matching antigen is unknown. The junction differs from germline at one of its ends, possibly a read error.

Study-level points and caveats: Clones carrying above 20 RNA copies accounted for over 97% of effector molecules, under 1% in naive cells. Highly expanded clone sizes could end up underestimated if a barcode were shared by identical TCR molecules.

V usage is TRBV20-1 and J usage is TRBJ2-7; D remains unclear. Sample: naive CD8+ T cells from blood, with Jurkat cell RNA spiked in. Subset defined: FACS-sorted CD8+CD4-CCR7+CD45RA+ naive T cells. The TCR comes from a human donor in good health. Some libraries in this study had Jurkat cell RNA spiked in. The CDR3 DNA reads TGCAGTGCTATAGATTTGACCTACTACGAGCGGTACTTC. Amino acid sequence: CSAIDLTYYERYF.